This section outlines one TCR beta chain sequence together with its context. This record comes from a study of immune cell composition in non-small cell lung cancer. Profiling relied on immunoSEQ multiplex PCR, and the TCRdb table lists in-frame clones only, not all of them. The repertoire holds several thousand clones, with 70% to 85% as singletons. The CDR3 length is 15 residues. CDR1 is MDHEN, CDR2 SYDVKM, per germline. The V end was cut by 8 bases, the J end by 4 bases, with 20 bases between. This sequence joins TRBV28 and TRBJ1-1; a weak D match, TRBD1 (6 bases). The sample taken for sequencing was lung tumor tissue. The sequence was collected from a human donor with non-small cell lung cancer. In nucleotides, the CDR3 is TGTGCCAGCTCCGCCGGGAACAGGGTGGGCACTGAAGCTTTCTTT. Encoded protein: CASSAGNRVGTEAFF. The complete variable domain, with remaining parts taken from reference TRBV28 and TRBJ1-1, reads DVKVTQSSRYLVKRTGEKVFLECVQDMDHENMFWYRQDPGLGLRLIYFSYDVKMKEKGDIPEGYSVSREKKERFSLILESASTNQTSMYLCASSAGNRVGTEAFFGQGTRLTVV.